The T cell receptor beta chain described here comes from a study of T cells in localized non-small cell lung cancer. Method: immunoSEQ multiplex PCR; TCRdb's copy keeps in-frame clones and lacks some. The sample has roughly 34,000 clones, 78% seen once. This clone was observed a handful of times. The sequence was obtained from an older male donor with stage II squamous cell lung carcinoma. Specimen: peripheral blood, collected before any cancer treatment.

The CDR3 region is CASSLDRGPYEQYF. The CDR3 bases are TGTGCCAGCAGCTTGGACAGGGGGCCCTACGAGCAGTACTTC. The V call is TRBV11-2, the J call TRBJ2-7; 11 bases fit TRBD1. The J segment lost 2 bases and the V segment lost 3 bases, leaving 0 bases of the junction unmatched. The CDR3 contains 14 residues. CDR1 and CDR2 (germline): SGHAT, FQNNGV.